The 26 T cell receptor beta chains presented below share a single source sample, sequenced in a study of blood T cells in healthy people across ages. The second PCR ran about 6 to 11 cycles with a sample-barcoded 5' primer and J-beta primers. TCRdb re-called the 5' RACE reads with MiXCR, one entry per CDR3 protein. The data show 1.6 million or so distinct CDR3 sequences, about 31% seen once. The sequenced sample consisted of blood. The receptors stem from a woman younger than 45 in good health.

This clonotype was found many times. This rearrangement joins TRBV7-9 to TRBJ2-7; the match to TRBD1 covers 7 bases. This CDR3 has 13 residues. Germline lookup yields CDR1 SEHNR and CDR2 FQNEAQ (reference sequence). V dropped 5 bases and J dropped 4; count of bases not matched to a gene: 5. CDR3 bases: TGTGCCAGCAGCCGGGACAGCGTTTACGAGCAGTACTTC. It codes for CASSRDSVYEQYF.

The chain links TRBV7-9 to TRBJ2-1; 8 nucleotides align to TRBD1. J lost 7 bases, V lost 11 bases, and 16 bases had no gene match. This CDR3 has 15 residues. Germline V gene data show CDR1 as SEHNR and CDR2 as FQNEAQ (reference sequence). The CDR3 nucleotides are TGTGCCTCCTCCCTCGCCCAGGGGGCGCGGAATGAGCAGTTCTTC. As protein: CASSLAQGARNEQFF.

This chain joins TRBV27 and TRBJ2-5, with 7 bases lining up with TRBD2. With the DNA end fitting TRBJ2-7 better, the J assignment may be wrong. The CDR3 has 15 amino acids. Germline CDR1 and CDR2: MNHEY and SMNVEV (reference sequence). The CDR3 DNA sequence: TGTGCCAGCAGTCTGGGACTAACGGTCGAATACGAGCAGTACTTC. Translated: CASSLGLTVEYEQYF.

The chain has TRBV7-6 and TRBJ2-1; D unclear. The CDR3 totals 16 residues. Trimming removed 5 bases at V and 0 bases at J, with 14 bases between. CDR1 and CDR2 (germline): SGHVS, FNYEAQ. In nucleotides, the CDR3 is TGTGCCAGCAGCGAATGGAGCCTGTCCTCCTACAATGAGCAGTTCTTC. Its protein product is CASSEWSLSSYNEQFF.

This clonotype was seen many times. The chain recombines TRBV15 with TRBJ2-7; maybe TRBD2 (6 bases). The CDR3 sequence is 13 residues long. Trimming took 3 bases from V and 4 from J, leaving 10 bases between them. Per the germline V gene, CDR1 is LNHNV and CDR2 is YYDKDF (reference sequence). The CDR3 region is CATSSIRGYEQYF. The CDR3 DNA is TGTGCCACCAGCAGCATCCGGGGGTACGAGCAGTACTTC.

The chain employs TRBV28 and TRBJ2-7, with TRBD1 identical over 8 bases. CDR1 is MDHEN, CDR2 SYDVKM, per germline. The J segment lost 4 bases and the V segment lost 5 bases, leaving 13 bases of the junction unmatched. The CDR3 spans 16 residues. This CDR3 is CASSTPGRGLSYEQYF. The CDR3 DNA follows: TGTGCCAGCAGTACGCCCGGCAGGGGGCTTTCATACGAGCAGTACTTC.

Regarding this clonotype: Mismatch with germline at one junction end may stem from a read error. This sequence joins TRBV12-3 or TRBV12-4 and TRBJ2-7; D remains ambiguous. The CDR3 has 12 residues. CDR3 residues: CASSGIKYGQYF. The CDR3 nucleotides are TGTGCCAGCAGTGGGATAAAGTACGGGCAGTACTTC.

This clonotype was counted once. A read error may be the cause here, since a much bigger clone is one base away. V usage is TRBV4-1 and J usage is TRBJ2-5, with 7 bases lining up with TRBD1. The CDR3 covers 15 residues. The V gene's germline CDR1 is MGHRA and CDR2 YSYEKL. DNA of the CDR3: TGCGCCGGCAGCCAAGGGGGCACCCCAAGAGAGACCCAGTACTTC. It is translated as CAGSQGGTPRETQYF.

V usage is TRBV24-1 and J usage is TRBJ2-3; possibly TRBD2 for D (5 bases). Germline V lookup: CDR1 KGHDR, CDR2 SFDVKD. Trimming removed 3 bases from V and 6 bases from J, with 6 bases in between. The CDR3 contains 12 residues. The CDR3 region has the DNA TGTGCCACCAGTGATCGGGGTGATACGCAGTATTTT. This codes for CATSDRGDTQYF.

For this clonotype: Because the CDR3 is missing its conserved closing phenylalanine or tryptophan, this is likely a read error. The chain couples TRBV6-1 to TRBJ2-3; possibly TRBD2 for D (6 bases). Trimming left V 8 bases short and J 1 base short, with 16 bases between. The CDR3 runs to 15 residues. The V gene's germline CDR1 is MNHNS and CDR2 SASEGT. CDR3 DNA: TGTGCCAGCGGAGGGACCGTCCCAGGCACAGATACGCAGTATGTT. This codes for CASGGTVPGTDTQYV.

V is TRBV6-1 and J is TRBJ2-5; D not resolved. Germline lookup yields CDR1 MNHNS and CDR2 SASEGT. V gave up 7 bases and J gave up 2 bases, with 11 bases separating them. CDR3 length equals 13 residues. The CDR3 is CASTRTRQETQYF. For the CDR3, the DNA is TGTGCCAGCACTCGGACGAGACAAGAGACCCAGTACTTC.

V and J are TRBV4-2 and TRBJ2-2; the match to TRBD2 covers 13 bases. Germline assignment: CDR1 LGHNA and CDR2 YNFKEQ. The CDR3 is made up of 17 amino acids. With 0 bases clipped from V and 4 bases from J, the junction kept 2 bases outside the gene matches. The CDR3 coding sequence is TGTGCCAGCAGCCAAGAGGGACTAGCGGGGCCCACCGGGGAGCTGTTTTTT. This translates into CASSQEGLAGPTGELFF.

CDR3 protein: CATSREVGTDDNSPLHF. CDR3 DNA: TGTGCCACCAGCAGAGAAGTGGGGACAGATGATAATTCACCCCTCCACTTT. The V call is TRBV15, the J call TRBJ1-6; 7 bases fit TRBD1. Germline values: CDR1 LNHNV, CDR2 YYDKDF (reference sequence). The V segment lost 0 bases and the J segment 5 bases; nucleotides outside the gene matches: 7. CDR3 length equals 17 residues.

This clonotype occurred many times. This chain links TRBV20-1 with TRBJ2-7; tentatively, D is TRBD1 (5 bases). The ends were cut back, 0 bases at V and 1 base at J, with 10 bases in the middle. This CDR3 is built from 14 residues. Germline CDR1 and CDR2: DFQATT and SNEGSKA (reference sequence). The CDR3 sequence: CSARDRVSSYEQYF. The CDR3 nucleotides are TGCAGTGCTAGAGACAGGGTTTCTTCCTACGAGCAGTACTTC.

The rearrangement joins TRBV4-1 to TRBJ1-2, with D possibly TRBD1 on 5 matching bases. CDR1 is MGHRA, CDR2 YSYEKL, per germline. The CDR3 length is 15 residues. V was cut by 3 bases and J by 5 bases, with 16 bases left in between. The CDR3 sequence is CASSHGAGGGYGYTF. The CDR3 DNA reads as TGCGCCAGCAGCCATGGGGCGGGAGGAGGGTATGGCTACACCTTC.

This clonotype was seen more than once but under ten times. The rearrangement links TRBV7-9 to TRBJ2-5; D unresolved. The CDR3 totals 14 residues. CDR1 and CDR2 from the germline V gene are SEHNR and FQNEAQ (reference sequence). The V gene lost 5 bases and the J gene lost 2 bases, with 12 bases spanning the gap. The CDR3 loop is CASSPLLLQETQYF. Here the CDR3 DNA reads TGTGCCAGCAGCCCCTTGCTGCTTCAAGAGACCCAGTACTTC.

V and J are TRBV20-1 and TRBJ2-7, with D perhaps TRBD2 (6 bases). Trimming left V 5 bases short and J 1 base short, with 15 bases between. The CDR3 loop spans 14 amino acids. Germline CDR1 DFQATT, CDR2 SNEGSKA (reference sequence). The CDR3, as DNA: TGCAGTGCTCAAATGGAGGGACGGTCCTACGAGCAGTACTTC. This translates into CSAQMEGRSYEQYF.

This clonotype was counted only a few times. CDR3 in DNA: TGTGCCAGCAGTTCCTCCGGGACTAGCGCCGGGGAGCTGTTTTTT. Translation gives CASSSSGTSAGELFF. V and J are TRBV28 and TRBJ2-2; 10 bases match TRBD2. The CDR3 consists of 15 residues. The J segment lost 6 bases and the V segment lost 4 bases, leaving 5 bases of the junction unmatched. In germline, CDR1 is MDHEN, CDR2 SYDVKM.

This clonotype was detected a few times. This rearrangement joins TRBV7-2 to TRBJ1-4; 7 positions match TRBD1. After removal of 5 bases from V and 8 bases from J, the junction contained 8 bases not matched to a gene. Germline V gene lookup returns CDR1 SGHTA and CDR2 FQGNSA. CDR3 length: 14 residues. The CDR3 DNA reads as TGTGCCAGCAGCCCGGGACAGTCTGGGGAAAAACTGTTTTTT. Its protein product is CASSPGQSGEKLFF.

V usage is TRBV27 and J usage is TRBJ1-6; D gene unclear. There are 13 residues in the CDR3. The V gene's germline CDR1 is MNHEY and CDR2 SMNVEV (reference sequence). Trimming pared 0 bases from V and 9 bases from J, leaving 6 bases between. The CDR3: CASSLSSASPLHF. The CDR3 region has the DNA TGTGCCAGCAGTTTATCTTCCGCTTCACCCCTCCACTTT.

This clonotype was observed a handful of times. The chain uses TRBV27 and TRBJ2-7; the match to TRBD2 covers 10 bases. The V gene end was trimmed by 2 bases and the J gene end by 0 bases; junction bases not matched to a gene: 4. The CDR3 sequence is 16 residues long. Germline V gene sequence: CDR1 MNHEY, CDR2 SMNVEV (reference sequence). This CDR3 reads CASSLRGLAYSYEQYF. In nucleotides, the CDR3 is TGTGCCAGCAGTTTACGGGGACTAGCGTACTCCTACGAGCAGTACTTC.

Details on this clonotype: A junction end diverges from the germline sequence, so it may reflect a read error. The genes are TRBV7-2 and TRBJ1-2; TRBD1 matches 9 bases. CDR3 length equals 15 residues. Germline CDR1 and CDR2: SGHTA and FQGNSA. The CDR3, as DNA: TGCGCCAACAGCCAAAGGACAGGGGACAACTATGGCTACACCTTC. Translation: CANSQRTGDNYGYTF.

The genes are TRBV30 and TRBJ1-2; weak D call: TRBD1 (5 bases). In germline, CDR1 is GTSNPN, CDR2 SVGIG (reference sequence). V was shortened by 3 bases and J by 5 bases, with 16 bases between the two germline ends. The CDR3 covers 14 residues. CDR3 sequence (DNA): TGTGCCTGGAGAGCCCCGGGACGGGGGTATGGCTACACCTTC. It is translated as CAWRAPGRGYGYTF. Full variable domain (outside the CDR3, taken from reference TRBV30 and TRBJ1-2): SQTIHQWPATLVQPVGSPLSLECTVEGTSNPNLYWYRQAAGRGLQLLFYSVGIGQISSEVPQNLSASRPQDRQFILSSKKLLLSDSGFYLCAWRAPGRGYGYTFGSGTRLTVV.

The count of this clonotype is one. The chain recombines TRBV5-1 with TRBJ2-2; D possibly corresponds to TRBD1 (6 bases). The CDR3 extends over 16 amino acids. V dropped 3 bases and J dropped 0 bases, with 12 bases sitting between them. Germline loops: CDR1 SGHRS, CDR2 YFSETQ. CDR3 coding DNA: TGCGCCAGCAGCTCCTCCGGGACAACGAACACCGGGGAGCTGTTTTTT. Encoded protein: CASSSSGTTNTGELFF.

This clonotype was observed once. The V gene is TRBV5-4, the J gene TRBJ2-5, with 9 positions matching TRBD1. The CDR3 has 16 amino acids. Germline assignment: CDR1 SGHNT and CDR2 YYREEE (reference sequence). V dropped 4 bases and J dropped 2; count of bases not matched to a gene: 9. The DNA of the CDR3 is TGTGCCAGCAGCCCAGGACAGGGGCCGGGACAAGAGACCCAGTACTTC. Its translation: CASSPGQGPGQETQYF.

The chain has TRBV12-3 or TRBV12-4 and TRBJ2-3; D is ambiguous. Trimming cost V 7 bases and J 0 bases, with 20 bases left between them. The CDR3 is made up of 17 amino acids. CDR3 amino acids: CASTPPGIHMSTDTQYF. The CDR3 region has the DNA TGTGCCAGCACCCCCCCGGGTATCCACATGAGCACAGATACGCAGTATTTT.